This TCR beta chain was sequenced during a study of cytomegalovirus exposure and HLA in healthy donors (dated 2017 in TCRdb). Broadly, across the study: In an earlier analysis of roughly 500 of the donors, 276 Gb of sequence data and 100 million or so unique TCR beta sequences from 150 million to 200 million T cells were reported. Every discovery cohort repertoire had been produced on one sequencing platform. The number of donors typed differed by locus, with 629-630 for A, B, C, DRB1 and DQB1, 522 for DQA1, 606 for DPA1, and over 400 for DPB1. Along with the roughly 670-subject first cohort, a separate validation cohort of over 90 different subjects was used. Class I and class II HLA loci were covered by the typing at four-digit resolution. Among 398 genotyped donors of the cohort, an average of approximately 240,000 unique TCR beta nucleotide sequences were sequenced per donor, 15% to 20% of them non-productive. In a later analysis, previously published TCR beta repertoires from about 670 donors were re-analyzed and high-resolution HLA genotyping was added so that TCR occurrence patterns could be studied. To predict cytomegalovirus infection status, the study brought together high-throughput TCR immunosequencing, statistical association of individual TCRs with disease status, and machine learning. The genetic ancestry cluster associated with self-reported Caucasian donors included about 84% of the roughly 390 genotyped donors. Donor age, sex, ethnicity and CMV serostatus were compiled together with the repertoire data. The study used immunosequencing to profile the T cell repertoires of approximately 640 subjects and linked those repertoires to cytomegalovirus serostatus. The aim of the study was to test whether cataloging public T cell receptors could identify signatures of past pathogen exposure. A later genetic analysis used genome-wide SNP genotypes for about three fifths of the 666 donors, treating that subset as a discovery cohort. Rather than drawing on any new phenotypic data, the later analysis identified candidate immune exposures from TCR beta sequences and the way those sequences occurred across donors. An early release that covered around 590 HLA-typed donors contained about 300 gigabases of sequencing data and tens of millions of unique TCR sequences. An earlier analysis of about 600 of the donors used high-throughput TCR beta sequencing to judge whether each TCR beta V gene segment behaved as functional or pseudogenic. Because of strong linkage in the cohort, roughly five DR-DQ haplotypes were treated as single units for association and clustering. General study outcomes and caveats: A later analysis associated 16,951 TCR beta sequences with specific HLA alleles at a false discovery rate of 0.05. In a later analysis, TCR association rates were found to vary across HLA loci, with the most associated TCRs seen for DRB1 alleles and the fewest for HLA-C alleles. Strong co-occurrence of HLA alleles, especially DR and DQ, made assigning TCR associations to individual alleles difficult. The cohort was sequenced for TCR beta chains only, and without alpha or paired-chain data the features that could be detected were limited. It was suggested by the authors that the approach could potentially be generalized to other disease states and immunological phenotypes. Because HLA typing was missing for some donors at each locus, association tests included only the typed subset. A total of some 180 TCR beta chains were listed by the study as associated with cytomegalovirus. A further reported finding was that TCR beta sequences accurately predicted the HLA-A and HLA-B alleles for most subjects in the first cohort. Some IMGT-functional V segments, including TRBV6-2 and TRBV6-3, could not be told apart with the 87-base-pair reads, so those segments were excluded. In a later genetic analysis, a missense DCLRE1C variant was associated with V-gene and J-gene trimming of TCR beta chains, and the association was replicated in an independent cohort. While some public TCRs were present in many individuals, most TCR sequences turned up only very rarely across donors. A cluster of highly shared sequence variants was judged likely to be a technical artifact of the sequencing pipeline. According to a later analysis, most CMV-associated TCR beta chains appeared to be HLA-restricted, and the HLA associations seemed to be driven largely by CMV exposure. In an earlier analysis of over 550 of the donors, most TCR beta V segments were observed in productive rearrangements about 87% or about 30% of the time, broadly matching IMGT annotations. Because counts were too low, approximately 18 rarely observed V segments, including chromosome 9 orphons, were excluded from the earlier analysis of fewer than 650 of the donors. In a later analysis, HLA-associated TCR beta chains showed more clonal expansion and lower generation probabilities than non-associated chains that were equally common. Correlated functional status among segregating V segments might be attributable to linkage disequilibrium, but an unknown experimental factor could not be ruled out. Compared with the roughly 670-donor mean, donors in an Asian-associated ancestry cluster had fewer N-insertions in productive TCRs, according to a later genetic analysis. Roughly uniform sequencing depth across donors was assumed in presence/absence analyses, although this assumption may not hold. Immune exposure information for the cohort was limited to CMV serostatus. A few of the identified cytomegalovirus-associated TCR beta chains were confirmed in vitro to be specific for cytomegalovirus antigens. According to a later analysis, parvovirus B19, influenza, CMV and Epstein-Barr virus appeared linked to several top co-occurrence clusters. Cytomegalovirus status was reported to be diagnosed by the classifier with high specificity and sensitivity in both the original and validation cohorts.

About this clone: No antigen is known for it. The sample holds no much larger clone one base away, and base qualities are not on file.

In total, approximately 690 healthy bone marrow donors made up the cohort. All cohort members were sampled while nominally healthy, although unrecorded immune exposures were likely present. The donor was CMV seropositive and was included in the group of about 290 seropositive cohort members. A peripheral blood sample was provided by each donor, and peripheral blood mononuclear cells were used for TCR beta sequencing. The Qiagen DNeasy Blood Extraction Kit was used to extract genomic DNA from the blood cell samples. The method was the immunoSEQ multiplex PCR assay. A mixture of 60 forward primers for TCR Vbeta segments and 13 reverse primers for TCR Jbeta segments was used in the multiplex PCR. The CDR3 region of rearranged TCR beta genes was amplified from genomic DNA by a multiplex PCR assay. The amplified TCR beta libraries were sequenced on the Illumina HiSeq System as 87-base-pair reads. The original pipeline was this. Across the 600 to 700 repertoires, a later analysis counted tens of millions of unique TCR beta chains, around 11 million of which were shared by at least two donors. Raw reads were error-corrected and collapsed into unique sequences with a nearest-neighbor algorithm that merged closely related sequences to remove PCR and sequencing errors. V, D and J gene segments were assigned by aligning CDR3 sequences to IMGT reference sequences. For a sequence to be retained, a match of at least six nucleotides to both a V gene segment and a J gene segment was required. A rearrangement counted as productive if the CDR3 had no stop codons and remained in frame with V and J, and every other rearrangement counted as non-productive. Following IMGT convention, CDR3 was defined as the stretch from the second conserved V-encoded cysteine up to the conserved J-encoded phenylalanine. The earlier analysis of about 610 of the donors excluded any sequence lacking an unambiguous match to a single V gene segment. An earlier analysis of a few hundred of the donors called V segments functional above 56.7% productive rearrangements and segregating when the between-donor standard deviation exceeded 5%. A statistical classification framework was developed to diagnose cytomegalovirus status using the catalog of TCR beta chain sequences. V and J gene assignment, in a later analysis, came from comparing TCR nucleotide sequences with IMGT/GENE-DB human TR gene sequences. Using the TCRdist pipeline, a later analysis assigned CDR3 sequences along with most-parsimonious VDJ recombination scenarios. A later analysis defined each TCR beta chain by its CDR3 amino acid sequence plus V-gene family, and excluded reads lacking a unique V-gene family. In a later analysis, some 600 highly shared, low-generation-probability nucleotide sequences were removed to address suspected cross-contamination and a sequencing artifact. In a later analysis, a clonal expansion index for each public chain was calculated from normalized within-repertoire ranks of inferred template counts. A later analysis computed generation probabilities with a VDJ recombination model fitted to out-of-frame rearrangements, and checked the results against IGoR. In a later analysis, hypergeometric tests were used to score TCR-TCR, TCR-HLA and TCR-CMV co-occurrence, with a repertoire-size bias correction applied to TCR pairs. In a later analysis, false discovery rates were estimated by permuting HLA or CMV assignments 20 times. In a later analysis, co-occurring TCRs were grouped with DBSCAN, and TCRdist sequence similarity was added when clustering was performed within HLA-allele-positive subsets. Repertoires with fewer than 30,000 or more than 120,000 public chains were left out of co-occurrence clustering, as were about 5 repertoires with anomalous nucleotide sharing. TCRdb mirrors the immuneACCESS table, restricted to in-frame sequences. Some clones are absent from its copies; in checked studies, under half trace to an unresolved V gene, and the reason for the others is unknown. V and J calls and clone size are those listed in that table; D and trimming were worked out from the DNA. The sample profile shows approximately 150,000 clones; around 80% of them were found once. Roughly 9.7% of the sample is taken by the ten largest.

V loses 3 bases at its end and J loses 1 base; junction bases beyond the gene matches: 3. The germline V gene specifies WSHSY as CDR1 and SAAADI as CDR2. The CDR3 measures 16 amino acids from cysteine to phenylalanine. Only the CDR3 DNA is retained, 48 bases long and in frame from the first base. Rearrangement joined TRBV10-2 to TRBJ1-3; the junction holds 10 bases that match TRBD1. This TCR came from a young man in good health and CMV-seropositive. Material: PBMCs. The nucleotide sequence is given as TGCGCCAGCAGTGATGGGGACAGGGGTTCTGGAAACACCATATATTTT. This translates into CASSDGDRGSGNTIYF.